The rows below give T cell receptor beta chains drawn from one sample of a study of OX40 agonist ivuxolimab in advanced cancers. Sequencing used immunoSEQ multiplex PCR; TCRdb keeps in-frame clones, though not all of them. The table records 25,000 to 30,000 clones, 79% of them present only once. The input for sequencing was CD4+ or CD8+ T cells sorted from blood, taken in a trial of the OX40 agonist ivuxolimab. Source of these receptors: an adult with an advanced solid tumor such as melanoma, head and neck, liver or kidney cancer. Each CDR3 is given with its conserved first and last residue.

j_call,v_call,cdr3_aa
TRBJ2-1,TRBV29-1,CSDGLAGGTSYNEQFF
TRBJ1-1,TRBV19,CASSIPGQGDLNTEAFF
TRBJ2-1,TRBV7-2,CASSLARYYRKDSYNEQFF
TRBJ2-5,TRBV28,CASSSPGLAEETQYF
TRBJ1-1,TRBV27,CASSLGQGRILNTEAFF
TRBJ2-2,TRBV2,CASRTTGTGELFF
TRBJ2-3,TRBV6-1,CATGQGSDTQYF
TRBJ1-5,TRBV5-6,CASSLLGQGVQPQHF
TRBJ1-1,TRBV15,CATSRDRSREAFF
TRBJ1-1,TRBV19,CASSIGGNTEAFF
TRBJ2-1,TRBV16,CASSQSNRGWYNEQFF
TRBJ2-5,TRBV11-2,CASSLTSGGDETQYF
TRBJ2-5,TRBV29-1,CSVAWGGETQYF
TRBJ2-3,TRBV6-5,CASSYVSTDTQYF
TRBJ2-5,TRBV11-2,CASSPPGSGGGWTQYF
TRBJ2-7,TRBV5-6,CASSLGGGPAEQYF
TRBJ2-3,TRBV19,CASSIVISSTDTQYF
TRBJ2-1,TRBV7-6,CASSPKAGPYNEQFF
TRBJ1-5,TRBV18,CASSPSDRPQHF
TRBJ2-1,TRBV28,CASSSPGRNEQFF
TRBJ2-1,TRBV5-4,CASSLGLSYNEQFF
TRBJ2-1,TRBV27,CASSLSTGFGEQFF
TRBJ1-4,TRBV9,CASSKGSNEKLFF
TRBJ2-7,TRBV30,CAWSTGPYEQYF
TRBJ2-3,TRBV19,CASSHADTQYF